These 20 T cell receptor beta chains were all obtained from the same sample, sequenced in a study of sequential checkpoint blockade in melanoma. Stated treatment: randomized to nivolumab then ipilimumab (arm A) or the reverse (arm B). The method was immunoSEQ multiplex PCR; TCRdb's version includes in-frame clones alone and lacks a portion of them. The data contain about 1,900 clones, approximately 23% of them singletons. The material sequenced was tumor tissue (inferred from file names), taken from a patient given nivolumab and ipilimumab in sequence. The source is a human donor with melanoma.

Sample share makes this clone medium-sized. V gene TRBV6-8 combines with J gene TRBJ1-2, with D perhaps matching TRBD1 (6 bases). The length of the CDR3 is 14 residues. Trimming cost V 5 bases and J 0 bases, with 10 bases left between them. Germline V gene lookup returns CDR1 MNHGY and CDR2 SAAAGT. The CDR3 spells CASSRGETNYGYTF. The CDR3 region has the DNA TGTGCCAGCAGTAGGGGGGAGACTAACTATGGCTACACCTTC.

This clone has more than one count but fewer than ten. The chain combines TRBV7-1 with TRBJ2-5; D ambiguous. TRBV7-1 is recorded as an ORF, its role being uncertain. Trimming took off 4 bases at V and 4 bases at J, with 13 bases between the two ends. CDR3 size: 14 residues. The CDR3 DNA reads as TGTGCCAGCAGCTTATCGGGCCAGTCAGAGACCCAGTACTTC. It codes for CASSLSGQSETQYF.

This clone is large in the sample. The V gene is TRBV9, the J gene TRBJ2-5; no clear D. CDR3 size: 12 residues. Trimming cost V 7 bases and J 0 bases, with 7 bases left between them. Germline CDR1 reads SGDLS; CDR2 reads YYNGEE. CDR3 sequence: CASQGYQETQYF. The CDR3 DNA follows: TGTGCCAGCCAAGGGTACCAAGAGACCCAGTACTTC.

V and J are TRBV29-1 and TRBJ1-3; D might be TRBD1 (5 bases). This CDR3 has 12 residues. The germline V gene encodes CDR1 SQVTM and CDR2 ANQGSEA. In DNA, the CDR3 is TGCAGTGTACAGGTCGGCGGAAACACCATATATTTT. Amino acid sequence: CSVQVGGNTIYF. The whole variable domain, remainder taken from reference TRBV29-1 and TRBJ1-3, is SAVISQKPSRDICQRGTSLTIQCQVDSQVTMMFWYRQQPGQSLTLIATANQGSEATYESGFVIDKFPISRPNLTFSTLTVSNMSPEDSSIYLCSVQVGGNTIYFGEGSWLTVV.

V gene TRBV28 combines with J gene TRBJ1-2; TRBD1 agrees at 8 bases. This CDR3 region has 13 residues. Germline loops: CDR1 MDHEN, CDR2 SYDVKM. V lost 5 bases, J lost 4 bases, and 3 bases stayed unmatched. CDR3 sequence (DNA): TGTGCCAGCAGTGCTGGACAGGGCTATGGCTACACCTTC. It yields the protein CASSAGQGYGYTF.

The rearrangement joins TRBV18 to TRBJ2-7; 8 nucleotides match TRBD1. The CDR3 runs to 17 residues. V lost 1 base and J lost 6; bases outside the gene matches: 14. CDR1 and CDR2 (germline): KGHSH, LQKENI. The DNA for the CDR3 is TGTGCCAGCTCACCACTCGAGGCAGGCAGGGGGCAGGTCGAGCAGTACTTC. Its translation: CASSPLEAGRGQVEQYF.

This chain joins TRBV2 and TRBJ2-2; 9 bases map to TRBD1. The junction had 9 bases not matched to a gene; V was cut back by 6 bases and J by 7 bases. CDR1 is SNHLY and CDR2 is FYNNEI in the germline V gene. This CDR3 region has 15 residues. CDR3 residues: CASSPRTGDGGELFF. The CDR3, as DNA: TGTGCCAGCAGCCCCAGGACAGGGGATGGCGGGGAGCTGTTTTTT. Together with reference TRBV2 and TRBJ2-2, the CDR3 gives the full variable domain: EPEVTQTPSHQVTQMGQEVILRCVPISNHLYFYWYRQILGQKVEFLVSFYNNEISEKSEIFDDQFSVERPDGSNFTLKIRSTKLEDSAMYFCASSPRTGDGGELFFGEGSRLTVL.

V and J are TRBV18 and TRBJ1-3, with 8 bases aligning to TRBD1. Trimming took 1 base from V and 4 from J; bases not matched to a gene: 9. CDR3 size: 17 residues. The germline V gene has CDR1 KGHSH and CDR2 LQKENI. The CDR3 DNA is TGTGCCAGCTCACCACTTTCCGCGGGACAGGCAGGAAACACCATATATTTT. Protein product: CASSPLSAGQAGNTIYF.

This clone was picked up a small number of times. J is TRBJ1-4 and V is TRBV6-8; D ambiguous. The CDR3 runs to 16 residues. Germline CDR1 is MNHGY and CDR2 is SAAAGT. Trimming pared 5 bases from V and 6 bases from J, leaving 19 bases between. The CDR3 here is CASSGYKLSIDEKLFF. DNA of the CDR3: TGTGCCAGCAGTGGATATAAACTTTCAATTGATGAAAAACTGTTTTTT.

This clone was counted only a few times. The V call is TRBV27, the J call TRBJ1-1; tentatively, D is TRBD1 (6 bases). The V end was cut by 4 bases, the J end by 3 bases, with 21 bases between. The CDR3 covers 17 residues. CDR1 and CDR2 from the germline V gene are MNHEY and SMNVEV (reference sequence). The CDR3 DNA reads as TGTGCCAGCAGTTCCAATAACTACAGGGTGAGAGACACTGAAGCTTTCTTT. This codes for CASSSNNYRVRDTEAFF.

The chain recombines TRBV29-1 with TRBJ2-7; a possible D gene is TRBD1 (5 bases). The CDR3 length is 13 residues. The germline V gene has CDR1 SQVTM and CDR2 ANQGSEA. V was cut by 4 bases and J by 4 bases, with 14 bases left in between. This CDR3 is CSVGGSPVYEQYF. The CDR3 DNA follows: TGCAGCGTTGGGGGCTCTCCGGTATACGAGCAGTACTTC.

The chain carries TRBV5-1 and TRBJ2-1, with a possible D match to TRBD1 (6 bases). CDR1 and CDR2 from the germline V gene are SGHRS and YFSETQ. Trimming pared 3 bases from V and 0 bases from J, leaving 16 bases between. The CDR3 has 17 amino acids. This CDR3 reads CASSYHRQVSSYNEQFF. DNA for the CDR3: TGCGCCAGCAGCTACCATCGACAGGTGAGCTCCTACAATGAGCAGTTCTTC.

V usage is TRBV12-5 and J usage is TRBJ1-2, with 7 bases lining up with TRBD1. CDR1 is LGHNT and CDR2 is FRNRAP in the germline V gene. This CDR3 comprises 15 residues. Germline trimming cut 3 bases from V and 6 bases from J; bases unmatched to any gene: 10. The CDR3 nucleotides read TGTGCTAGTGGTTTCGGAAAGGGGACAGCAAATGGCTACACCTTC. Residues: CASGFGKGTANGYTF.

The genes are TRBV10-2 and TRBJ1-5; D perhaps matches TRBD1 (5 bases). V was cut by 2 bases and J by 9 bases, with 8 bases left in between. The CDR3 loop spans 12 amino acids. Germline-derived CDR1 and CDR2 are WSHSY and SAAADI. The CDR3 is CASSEPQGPQHF. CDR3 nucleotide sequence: TGCGCCAGCAGTGAGCCTCAGGGGCCCCAGCATTTT.

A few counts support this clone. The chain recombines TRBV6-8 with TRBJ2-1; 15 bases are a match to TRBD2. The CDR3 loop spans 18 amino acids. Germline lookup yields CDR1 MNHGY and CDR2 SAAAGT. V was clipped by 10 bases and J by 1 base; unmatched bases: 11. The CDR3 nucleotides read TGTGCCACTAAACCGGGACTAGCGGGAGGATTTTCCTACAATGAGCAGTTCTTC. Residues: CATKPGLAGGFSYNEQFF.

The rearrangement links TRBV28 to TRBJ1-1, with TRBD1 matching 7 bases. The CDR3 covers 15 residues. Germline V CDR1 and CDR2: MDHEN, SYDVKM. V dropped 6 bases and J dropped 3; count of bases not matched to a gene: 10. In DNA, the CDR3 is TGTGCCAGCAGCTCCCCACAGGGGAGGTACACTGAAGCTTTCTTT. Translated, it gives CASSSPQGRYTEAFF.

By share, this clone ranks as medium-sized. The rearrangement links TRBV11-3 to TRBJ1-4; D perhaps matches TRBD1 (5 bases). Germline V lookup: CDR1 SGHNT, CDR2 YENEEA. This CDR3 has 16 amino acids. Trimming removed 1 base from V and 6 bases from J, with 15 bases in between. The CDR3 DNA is TGTGCCAGCAGCTTAGGTTGGCAGGGCGAGGATGAAAAACTGTTTTTT. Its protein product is CASSLGWQGEDEKLFF.

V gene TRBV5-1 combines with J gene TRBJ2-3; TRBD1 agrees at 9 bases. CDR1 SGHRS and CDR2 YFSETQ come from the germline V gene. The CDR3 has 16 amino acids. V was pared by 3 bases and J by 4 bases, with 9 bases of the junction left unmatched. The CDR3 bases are TGCGCCAGCAGCTCCCGTGGGGACAGGGCCCCAGATACGCAGTATTTT. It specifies CASSSRGDRAPDTQYF.

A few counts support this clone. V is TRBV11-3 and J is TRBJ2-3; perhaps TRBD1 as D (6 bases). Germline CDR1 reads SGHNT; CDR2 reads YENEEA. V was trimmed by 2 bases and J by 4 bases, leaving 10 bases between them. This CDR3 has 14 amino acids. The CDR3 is CASSLTHRADTQYF. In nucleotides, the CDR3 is TGTGCCAGCAGCTTAACCCACAGGGCAGATACGCAGTATTTT.

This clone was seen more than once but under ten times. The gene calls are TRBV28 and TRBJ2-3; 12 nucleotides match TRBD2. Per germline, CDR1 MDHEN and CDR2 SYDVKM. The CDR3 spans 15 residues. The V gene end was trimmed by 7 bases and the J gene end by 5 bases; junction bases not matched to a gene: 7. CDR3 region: CASNPSGRGRDTQYF. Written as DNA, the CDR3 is TGTGCCAGCAACCCTAGCGGGAGGGGACGAGATACGCAGTATTTT.